The source of this T cell receptor beta chain is a study of blood T cell repertoires in COVID-19 (dated by TCRdb to between 2020 and 2021). Study-level background: The collaborator samples originated in the United States, Italy and Spain and spanned the acute and convalescent phases of COVID-19. The prospective study material was composed of cDNA or gDNA derived from T cells, B-cell-depleted T cells, or PBMCs. Deeply sampled blood TCRbeta repertoires from subjects exposed to, actively infected with, or recovered from COVID-19 were included in the dataset. A freely available public database, intended as a resource for researchers studying the immune response to SARS-CoV-2, is where the repertoires were released. The samples were drawn from the first 160 participants of the ongoing ImmuneRACE study and from over a thousand subjects provided by 6 global collaborators. Nearly every sample came with metadata listing a de-identified subject ID, COVID-19 status, age in years and sex. Where available, HLA class I and class II types were taken from metadata supplied by the sample provider and were not determined by assay-based typing. The paper's findings and limits, for the study overall: The amount of clinical and demographic metadata varied by source and participant and was provided uncurated.

A remark on this clone: Its antigen remains unidentified. Qualities for individual bases were not recorded, and no much larger clone is one base off.

Per the germline V gene (reference sequence), WNHNN is the CDR1 and SYGVQD is the CDR2. The CDR3 holds 14 amino acids from the cysteine to the phenylalanine. The read is trimmed to its CDR3 DNA, 42 bases read in frame from base 1. V ends up 6 bases short and J 4 bases short, with an unmatched junction base count of 8. A second Seattle source provided samples from volunteer blood donors who had recovered from COVID-19. The collaborating institutions used their own protocols to collect whole blood in K2EDTA tubes. For TCRbeta analysis, collaborators shipped samples in one of three forms: frozen whole blood, isolated PBMCs, or DNA extracted from either of those sample types. TCRbeta CDR3 regions were amplified from genomic DNA using the immunoSEQ Assay, a bias-controlled multiplex PCR. On the authors' methods: The number of nucleated cells in each sample was estimated from the amplification of reference gene primers within the assay. Sequence reads were collapsed and filtered to measure the absolute abundance of every unique TCRbeta CDR3 rearrangement. Productive Simpson clonality was computed per sample as the square root of Simpson's diversity index over productive rearrangements. Here the immuneACCESS table is served through TCRdb, limited to in-frame sequences with V and J called. Missing clones are a known gap in these copies; in checked studies unresolved V genes cover under half, and the rest lacks a known reason. For V, J and clone size, that table is used; D and trimming come from the DNA. The sample table contains roughly 160,000 clones; only one count was recorded for approximately 82% of them. The ten largest clones capture roughly 19% of the sample.

This receptor was identified in a woman aged 70-85 years who had recovered from COVID-19. The chain is assembled from TRBV10-1 and TRBJ1-2, with 7 bases matching TRBD1. Sequencing was performed on peripheral blood. CDR3 loop: CASSAGDSTYGYTF. The DNA reads TGCGCCAGCAGCGCCGGGGACAGCACCTATGGCTACACCTTC.